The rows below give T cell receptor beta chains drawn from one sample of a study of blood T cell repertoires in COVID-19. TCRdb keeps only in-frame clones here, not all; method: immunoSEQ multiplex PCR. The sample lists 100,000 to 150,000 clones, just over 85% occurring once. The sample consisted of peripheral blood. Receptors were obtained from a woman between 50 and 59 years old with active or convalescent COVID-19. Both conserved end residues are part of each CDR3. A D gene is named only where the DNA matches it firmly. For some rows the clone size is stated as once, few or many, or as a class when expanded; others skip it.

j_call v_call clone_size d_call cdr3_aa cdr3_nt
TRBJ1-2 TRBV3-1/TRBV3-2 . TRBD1 CASTSTGNYGYTF TGTGCCAGCACCTCGACAGGGAACTATGGCTACACCTTC
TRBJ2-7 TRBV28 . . CASSAPLSGLSYEQYF TGTGCCAGCAGTGCGCCCTTGAGCGGGCTTTCCTACGAGCAGTACTTC
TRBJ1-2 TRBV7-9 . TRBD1 CASSLEAGGGYTF TGTGCCAGCAGCTTAGAGGCAGGGGGTGGCTACACCTTC
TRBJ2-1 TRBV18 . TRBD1 CASSRETGGKNEQFF TGTGCCAGCTCACGGGAGACAGGGGGCAAGAATGAGCAGTTCTTC
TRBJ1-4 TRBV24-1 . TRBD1 CATSDSGQGQGEKLFF TGTGCCACCAGTGATTCGGGACAGGGGCAAGGTGAAAAACTGTTTTTT
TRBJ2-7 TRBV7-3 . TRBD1 CASSELGQGIYEQYF TGTGCCAGCAGCGAACTAGGACAGGGGATCTACGAGCAGTACTTC
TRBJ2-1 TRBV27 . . CASLIRGTIPLNDYNEQFF TGTGCCAGCCTTATTCGGGGGACCATCCCCCTCAATGACTACAATGAGCAGTTCTTC
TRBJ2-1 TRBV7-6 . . CASSLGAASYNEQFF TGTGCCAGCAGCTTAGGGGCTGCCTCCTACAATGAGCAGTTCTTC
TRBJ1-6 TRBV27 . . CASKTSGYLNSPLHF TGTGCCAGCAAGACGTCAGGGTATCTTAATTCACCCCTCCACTTT
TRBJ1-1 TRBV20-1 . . CNGQSNTEAFF TGCAACGGACAGTCGAACACTGAAGCTTTCTTT
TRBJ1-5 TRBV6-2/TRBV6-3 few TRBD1 CASSPFGQEGVIQPQHF TGTGCCAGCAGCCCCTTCGGACAGGAAGGGGTGATTCAGCCCCAGCATTTT
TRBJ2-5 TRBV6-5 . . CASSYSVGGETQYF TGTGCCAGCAGTTACTCGGTCGGCGGTGAGACCCAGTACTTC
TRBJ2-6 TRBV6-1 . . CASSERGMGQLLSGANVLTF TGTGCCAGCAGTGAACGGGGGATGGGACAGCTACTCTCTGGGGCCAACGTCCTGACTTTC
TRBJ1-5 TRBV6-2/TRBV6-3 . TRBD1 CASSHRDRAHQPQHF TGTGCCAGCAGTCACCGGGACAGGGCTCACCAGCCCCAGCATTTT
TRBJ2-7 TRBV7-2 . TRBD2 CASSLGGLAVYEQYF TGTGCCAGCAGCTTAGGGGGACTAGCAGTCTACGAGCAGTACTTC
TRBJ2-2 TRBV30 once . CAWSVSTGYTGELFF TGTGCCTGGAGTGTAAGTACGGGGTACACCGGGGAGCTGTTTTTT
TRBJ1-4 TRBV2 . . CASSEQDSTNEKLFF TGTGCCAGCAGTGAACAGGACTCAACTAATGAAAAACTGTTTTTT
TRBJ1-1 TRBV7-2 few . CASSQGLPNTEAFF TGTGCCAGCAGCCAGGGACTCCCGAACACTGAAGCTTTCTTT
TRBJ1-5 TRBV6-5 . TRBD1 CASSRQGYSNQPQHF TGTGCCAGCAGCAGACAGGGCTATAGCAATCAGCCCCAGCATTTT
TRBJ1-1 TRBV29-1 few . CSATRGNTEAFF TGCAGCGCTACCCGGGGTAACACTGAAGCTTTCTTT